This TCR beta chain was sequenced for a study of tumor and adjacent non-tumor tissue in lung cancer. CDR1 is SGHAT and CDR2 is FQNNGV in the germline V gene. This CDR3 is 14 amino acids long. The library came from three nested PCR rounds adapted from ARM-PCR protocols. Via MiXCR, TCRdb re-called the multiplex PCR reads, giving one row per CDR3 protein. The sample carries about 80,000 distinct CDR3 sequences, approximately 80% recorded once. The template was RNA from unsorted bulk tissue. This non-tumor lung sample came from over 3 cm beyond the tumor edge. This receptor was identified in a man in his sixties with non-small cell lung cancer. The J gene is TRBJ1-1, the V gene TRBV11-2; D remains ambiguous. Material: distant non-tumor lung tissue. CDR3: CAGSLVGRITEAFF. In DNA, the CDR3 is TGTGCTGGCAGCTTAGTCGGGAGGATCACTGAAGCTTTCTTT.